This passage covers 24 T cell receptor beta chains from one sample sequenced in a study of blood T cell repertoires in COVID-19. This table comes from immunoSEQ multiplex PCR, and its TCRdb copy is limited to in-frame clones, with some not included. Here the sample spans some 270,000 clones, roughly 88% being singletons. The sample comprised PBMCs or T cells enriched from blood (not recorded which). The receptors shown here come from a woman in her twenties or thirties who had recovered from COVID-19.

The chain is built from TRBV28 and TRBJ1-2; TRBD1 is a possible D gene (6 bases). Trimming pared 5 bases from V and 1 base from J, leaving 14 bases between. CDR3 length equals 15 residues. CDR1 is MDHEN and CDR2 is SYDVKM in the germline V gene. The CDR3 here is CASSRSGTLNYGYTF. CDR3 coding DNA: TGTGCCAGCAGTCGATCCGGGACACTTAACTATGGCTACACCTTC.

This clone was seen a single time. This chain links TRBV10-3 with TRBJ2-7; D is unclear. This CDR3 has 14 amino acids. Between the trimmed V and J ends, which lost 2 bases and 0 bases, there was a span of 8 bases. The germline CDR1 and CDR2 sequences are ENHRY and SYGVKD. CDR3 in amino acids: CAISEGRTSYEQYF. In DNA form, the CDR3 reads TGTGCCATCAGTGAGGGGCGTACCTCCTACGAGCAGTACTTC.

This clone was seen more than once but under ten times. The J gene is TRBJ1-1, the V gene TRBV3-1 (or the pseudogene TRBV3-2), with D hard to call. CDR3 length equals 14 residues. Germline V CDR1 and CDR2: LGHDT, YNNKEL (reference sequence). V gave up 1 base and J gave up 2 bases, with 8 bases separating them. The CDR3 DNA sequence: TGTGCCAGCAGCCAAGTTGCGGGCAACACTGAAGCTTTCTTT. Amino acids: CASSQVAGNTEAFF.

This clone was detected only once. The genes are TRBV9 and TRBJ2-1, with 8 nucleotides matching TRBD2. This CDR3 region has 15 residues. Germline CDR1 SGDLS, CDR2 YYNGEE. V lost 0 bases and J lost 7; bases outside the gene matches: 6. The CDR3: CASSVAGGGGNEQFF. CDR3 sequence (DNA): TGTGCCAGCAGCGTAGCGGGGGGCGGGGGGAATGAGCAGTTCTTC.

V usage is TRBV2 and J usage is TRBJ2-7, with 8 bases lining up with TRBD1. Germline V gene sequence: CDR1 SNHLY, CDR2 FYNNEI. Losses at the gene ends were 5 bases for V and 7 bases for J; bases not matched to a gene: 4. The CDR3 runs to 12 residues. CDR3 loop: CASSYTGGEQYF. CDR3 sequence (DNA): TGTGCCAGCAGTTATACAGGGGGAGAGCAGTACTTC.

The gene calls are TRBV27 and TRBJ1-2; D gene ambiguous. With 5 bases removed from V and 4 bases from J, the gap between germline ends came to 17 bases. This CDR3 is 15 amino acids long. Germline V gives CDR1 MNHEY, CDR2 SMNVEV (reference sequence). The CDR3 loop reads CASSPSGRFGYGYTF. CDR3 sequence (DNA): TGTGCCAGCAGTCCCTCCGGGAGGTTCGGCTATGGCTACACCTTC.

The gene calls are TRBV2 and TRBJ2-1; 9 bases line up with TRBD1. CDR1 is SNHLY, CDR2 FYNNEI, per germline. The CDR3 covers 14 residues. Germline trimming cut 7 bases from V and 1 base from J; bases unmatched to any gene: 2. The CDR3: CASIGQGSYNEQFF. CDR3 bases: TGTGCCAGCATTGGACAGGGGTCCTACAATGAGCAGTTCTTC.

This clone has a single count. The chain combines TRBV28 with TRBJ1-4; the D gene is possibly TRBD1 (6 bases). This CDR3 contains 14 residues. V gave up 6 bases and J gave up 4 bases, with 12 bases separating them. The germline V gene has CDR1 MDHEN and CDR2 SYDVKM. The DNA for the CDR3 is TGTGCCAGCAGCCGGGACACGAGTAATGAAAAACTGTTTTTT. Its protein product is CASSRDTSNEKLFF.

This chain joins TRBV6-5 and TRBJ2-7, with D unresolved. The germline V and J ends were trimmed by 5 bases and 6 bases, with 14 bases remaining between them. This CDR3 has 13 amino acids. Germline CDR1 and CDR2: MNHEY and SVGAGI. CDR3 residues: CASSTDPPTEQYF. The CDR3 DNA reads TGTGCCAGCAGTACCGATCCTCCTACCGAGCAGTACTTC.

This clone was seen more than once but under ten times. The CDR3 sequence is CASSERDRIYEQYF. Here the CDR3 DNA reads TGTGCCAGCAGTGAAAGGGACAGGATATACGAGCAGTACTTC. The chain couples TRBV2 to TRBJ2-7; TRBD1 matches 8 bases. Germline V gives CDR1 SNHLY, CDR2 FYNNEI. CDR3 length equals 14 residues. V dropped 2 bases and J dropped 4; count of bases not matched to a gene: 4.

The chain joins TRBV5-4 to TRBJ1-6; a possible D gene is TRBD1 (6 bases). The V gene's germline CDR1 is SGHNT and CDR2 YYREEE (reference sequence). With 0 bases removed from V and 8 bases from J, the gap between germline ends came to 12 bases. The CDR3 spans 15 residues. The CDR3 DNA reads TGTGCCAGCAGCTTGGATACAGGGAACGATTCACCCCTCCACTTT. This codes for CASSLDTGNDSPLHF.

The genes are TRBV5-1 and TRBJ2-2, with D possibly TRBD2 on 5 matching bases. Germline V lookup: CDR1 SGHRS, CDR2 YFSETQ. The CDR3 is 14 amino acids. Trimming pared 4 bases from V and 5 bases from J, leaving 12 bases between. The chain's CDR3 is CASSQPLGTGELFF. DNA for the CDR3: TGCGCCAGCAGCCAACCACTAGGGACCGGGGAGCTGTTTTTT.

J is TRBJ2-3 and V is TRBV4-2; TRBD2 matches 7 bases. CDR3 size: 15 residues. V was clipped by 1 base and J by 4 bases; unmatched bases: 5. CDR1 and CDR2 from the germline V gene are LGHNA and YNFKEQ. This CDR3 is CASSQARRESDTQYF. DNA of the CDR3: TGTGCCAGCAGCCAAGCTCGGCGGGAGTCAGATACGCAGTATTTT.

The gene calls are TRBV12-3 or TRBV12-4 and TRBJ1-6, with a weak D call TRBD1 (5 bases). Trimming stripped 9 bases from V and 5 bases from J, with 11 bases between. The CDR3 runs 13 residues. CDR3 amino acids: CASMGLNNSPLHF. Here the CDR3 DNA reads TGTGCCAGTATGGGACTCAATAATTCACCCCTCCACTTT.

The chain is built from TRBV6-5 and TRBJ2-5, with D perhaps matching TRBD2 (6 bases). This CDR3 is built from 14 residues. The germline V and J ends were trimmed by 6 bases and 1 base, with 12 bases remaining between them. Germline values: CDR1 MNHEY, CDR2 SVGAGI. CDR3 region: CASSPSGGQETQYF. The CDR3 DNA follows: TGTGCCAGCAGCCCCTCCGGGGGCCAAGAGACCCAGTACTTC.

The J gene is TRBJ2-3, the V gene TRBV10-2; weak D call: TRBD2 (6 bases). Germline CDR1 and CDR2: WSHSY and SAAADI. The germline V and J ends were trimmed by 3 bases and 0 bases, with 7 bases remaining between them. The length of the CDR3 is 14 residues. The CDR3: CASSDSGSTDTQYF. The CDR3 DNA is TGCGCCAGCAGTGATAGCGGCAGCACAGATACGCAGTATTTT.

The chain is built from TRBV19 and TRBJ1-2, with 9 bases that match TRBD1. Germline loops: CDR1 LNHDA, CDR2 SQIVND (reference sequence). V gave up 3 bases and J gave up 3 bases; unmatched junction bases: 5. CDR3 length: 15 amino acids. The CDR3 spells CASSIWDRVHYGYTF. The CDR3 DNA reads TGTGCCAGTAGTATTTGGGACAGGGTTCACTATGGCTACACCTTC.

The chain has TRBV4-2 and TRBJ1-3; possibly TRBD1 for D (5 bases). Trimming pared 3 bases from V and 0 bases from J, leaving 12 bases between. This CDR3 is 16 amino acids long. Germline CDR1 and CDR2: LGHNA and YNFKEQ. The CDR3 sequence: CASSQGKGNSGNTIYF. The CDR3 DNA sequence: TGTGCCAGCAGCCAGGGGAAGGGGAACTCTGGAAACACCATATATTTT.

This chain joins TRBV5-4 and TRBJ2-5, with 8 bases lining up with TRBD2. The CDR3 sequence is 14 residues long. J gave up 5 bases and V 4 bases, and 7 bases lay outside the gene matches. Germline CDR1 SGHNT, CDR2 YYREEE (reference sequence). DNA of the CDR3: TGTGCCAGCAGCAGGCCGGGGGGGTGGGAGACCCAGTACTTC. Amino acid sequence: CASSRPGGWETQYF.

This chain's CDR3 is CASSLGTGGEFAYEQYF. The DNA for the CDR3 is TGTGCCAGCAGCTTAGGGACAGGGGGCGAATTTGCCTACGAGCAGTACTTC. The gene calls are TRBV7-6 and TRBJ2-7; 11 bases are shared with TRBD1. V lost 1 base to trimming and J lost 2 bases; unmatched junction nucleotides: 7. This CDR3 region has 17 residues. The V gene's germline CDR1 is SGHVS and CDR2 FNYEAQ.

The chain is built from TRBV9 and TRBJ2-7; tentatively, D is TRBD2 (5 bases). This CDR3 has 15 residues. Trimming removed 0 bases from V and 1 base from J, with 11 bases in between. Germline V gene lookup returns CDR1 SGDLS and CDR2 YYNGEE. CDR3 protein: CASSVAGLPSYEQYF. CDR3 DNA: TGTGCCAGCAGCGTAGCCGGACTTCCATCCTACGAGCAGTACTTC.

This chain joins TRBV25-1 and TRBJ1-2, with D perhaps TRBD1 (5 bases). The CDR3 has 14 amino acids. Germline CDR1 MGHDK, CDR2 SYGVNS. V was clipped by 0 bases and J by 4 bases, with 9 bases between them. The CDR3 protein is CASSEYWGGYGYTF. CDR3 sequence (DNA): TGTGCCAGCAGTGAATATTGGGGCGGCTATGGCTACACCTTC.

J is TRBJ1-3 and V is TRBV7-9; D is perhaps TRBD1 (6 bases). Germline loops: CDR1 SEHNR, CDR2 FQNEAQ (reference sequence). This CDR3 spans 13 amino acids. Trimming shortened V by 5 bases and J by 4 bases, and 9 bases separated the two germline ends. CDR3: CASSTGSGNTIYF. The CDR3, as DNA: TGTGCCAGCAGCACAGGGTCCGGAAACACCATATATTTT.

This clone has a handful of counts. The rearrangement links TRBV4-1 to TRBJ1-1; TRBD1 aligns across 7 bases. Unmatched junction bases numbered 11, after V lost 4 bases and J lost 3 bases. The CDR3 totals 16 residues. Germline assignment: CDR1 MGHRA and CDR2 YSYEKL. CDR3 region: CASSPVSGGRYTEAFF. The CDR3 DNA reads as TGCGCCAGCAGCCCGGTTTCAGGGGGACGGTACACTGAAGCTTTCTTT.